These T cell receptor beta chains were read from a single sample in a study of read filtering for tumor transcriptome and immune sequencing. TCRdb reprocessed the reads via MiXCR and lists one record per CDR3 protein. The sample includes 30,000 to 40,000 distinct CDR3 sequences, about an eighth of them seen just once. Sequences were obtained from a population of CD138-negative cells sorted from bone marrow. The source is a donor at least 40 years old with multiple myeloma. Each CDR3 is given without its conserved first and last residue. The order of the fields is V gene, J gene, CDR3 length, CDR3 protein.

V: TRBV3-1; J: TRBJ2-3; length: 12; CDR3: ASSPTSGGNTQY
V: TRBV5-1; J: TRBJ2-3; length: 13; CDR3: ASSLAQGSTDTQY
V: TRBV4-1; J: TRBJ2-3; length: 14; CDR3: ASSQLPGLSTDTQY
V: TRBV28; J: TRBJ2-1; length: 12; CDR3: ASTPPHLGNEQF
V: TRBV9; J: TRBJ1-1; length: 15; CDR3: ASSEGTGAKMNTEAF
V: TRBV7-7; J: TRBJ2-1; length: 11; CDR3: ASSFGRRDEQF
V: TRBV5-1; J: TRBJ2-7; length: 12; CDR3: ANSLGTGGYEQY
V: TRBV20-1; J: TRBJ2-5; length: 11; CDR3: SARGQSAETQY
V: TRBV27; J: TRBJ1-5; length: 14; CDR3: ASSLLGGFSNQPQH
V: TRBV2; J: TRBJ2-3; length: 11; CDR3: ASYEGTIVTQY
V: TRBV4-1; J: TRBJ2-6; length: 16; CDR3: ASSQDRLGGPGANVLT
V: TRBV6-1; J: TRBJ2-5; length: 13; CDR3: ASSVFAVLQETQY
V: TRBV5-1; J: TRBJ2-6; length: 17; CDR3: ASSRFLRDSVTGANVLT